A single sample is the source of the 20 T cell receptor beta chains below, sequenced in a study of early T cells in non-severe SARS-CoV-2 infection. Via MiXCR, TCRdb re-called the 5' RACE reads, giving one row per CDR3 protein. The profile covers about 20,000 distinct CDR3 sequences, with around 5% appearing a single time and roughly 5% taken by the ten largest. Sequencing input: whole blood. These receptors were collected from an adult who was a healthcare worker with PCR-confirmed SARS-CoV-2 infection or an uninfected control (not recorded which).

There are many counts of this clonotype. The V and J genes are TRBV20-1 and TRBJ2-7, with unresolved D. V shed 0 bases and J shed 3 bases, with 12 bases lying between them. The germline V gene encodes CDR1 DFQATT and CDR2 SNEGSKA (reference sequence). This CDR3 region has 14 residues. CDR3 sequence: CSARDLRLDYEQYF. The CDR3 DNA follows: TGCAGTGCTAGAGATCTGAGGCTGGACTACGAGCAGTACTTC.

The rearrangement joins TRBV5-1 to TRBJ2-4; a possible D gene is TRBD2 (6 bases). The length of the CDR3 is 14 residues. Trimming removed 5 bases at V and 8 bases at J, with 17 bases between. Germline-derived CDR1 and CDR2 are SGHRS and YFSETQ. CDR3 protein: CASRRDSEMDIQYF. The CDR3 DNA reads TGCGCCAGCAGGAGGGACTCTGAGATGGACATTCAGTACTTC. Complete variable domain (other parts from reference TRBV5-1 and TRBJ2-4): KAGVTQTPRYLIKTRGQQVTLSCSPISGHRSVSWYQQTPGQGLQFLFEYFSETQRNKGNFPGRFSGRQFSNSRSEMNVSTLELGDSALYLCASRRDSEMDIQYFGAGTRLSVL.

This clonotype occurred many times. The chain has TRBV7-2 and TRBJ2-7, with 9 positions matching TRBD2. After removal of 3 bases from V and 5 bases from J, the junction contained 8 bases not matched to a gene. Germline assignment: CDR1 SGHTA and CDR2 FQGNSA. The CDR3 totals 15 residues. For the CDR3, the DNA is TGTGCCAGCAGCTTCCCCCTAGCGGGGTCCCACGAGCAGTACTTC. It codes for CASSFPLAGSHEQYF.

The chain has TRBV6-1 and TRBJ2-3; no firm D call. Trimming left V 6 bases short and J 0 bases short, with 10 bases between. CDR1 and CDR2 from the germline V gene are MNHNS and SASEGT. The length of the CDR3 is 14 residues. This CDR3 reads CASRWDTSTDTQYF. As DNA, the CDR3 is TGTGCCAGCAGATGGGATACTAGCACAGATACGCAGTATTTT.

In its sample, this clonotype was seen many times. The chain recombines TRBV21-1 with TRBJ1-5; the DNA was not used to check the table's D call, TRBD1. TRBV21-1 is a documented pseudogene. The CDR3 runs 14 residues. CDR3 sequence (DNA): TGTGCCAGCGGGGGACAGGCCCGCAATCAGCCCCAGCATTTT. As protein: CASGGQARNQPQHF.

The genes are TRBV7-2 and TRBJ2-3; weak D call: TRBD2 (5 bases). This CDR3 contains 14 residues. Trimming took 3 bases from V and 2 from J, leaving 9 bases between them. The germline V gene has CDR1 SGHTA and CDR2 FQGNSA. CDR3 in DNA: TGTGCCAGCAGCTTCGGGAAGAACACAGATACGCAGTATTTT. Protein: CASSFGKNTDTQYF.

The gene calls are TRBV6-5 and TRBJ2-7, with 13 bases identical to TRBD2. CDR3 length: 16 amino acids. Germline trimming cut 4 bases from V and 2 bases from J; bases unmatched to any gene: 5. CDR1 is MNHEY and CDR2 is SVGAGI in the germline V gene. DNA of the CDR3: TGTGCCAGCAGTTTCCTGACTAGCGGGAGGCCCTACGAGCAGTACTTC. Translated, it gives CASSFLTSGRPYEQYF.

This clonotype was seen ten or more times. This chain connects TRBV6-6 to TRBJ2-1; TRBD1 or TRBD2 may be the D gene (5 bases each). CDR3 length equals 14 residues. V shed 5 bases and J shed 7 bases, with 15 bases lying between them. Germline values: CDR1 MNHNY, CDR2 SVGAGI (reference sequence). In nucleotides, the CDR3 is TGTGCCAGCAGTCCGGGACGGATGGGGAATGAGCAGTTCTTC. Its translation: CASSPGRMGNEQFF.

This clonotype has at least ten counts. The rearrangement uses TRBV10-3 and TRBJ2-2, with a possible D match to TRBD2 (5 bases). V was shortened by 7 bases and J by 0 bases, with 15 bases between the two germline ends. From germline, CDR1 is ENHRY and CDR2 SYGVKD. This CDR3 spans 16 amino acids. In DNA, the CDR3 is TGTGCCATCACGGCTGGCGTGGACTCGAACACCGGGGAGCTGTTTTTT. Its translation: CAITAGVDSNTGELFF.

This clonotype has a count of ten or more. This chain uses TRBV30 with TRBJ2-7, with D possibly being TRBD2 (6 bases). This CDR3 is built from 15 residues. Germline CDR1 reads GTSNPN; CDR2 reads SVGIG (reference sequence). V lost 2 bases and J lost 3, with 17 bases in between. This CDR3 is CAWSPGRLRIYEQYF. The DNA for the CDR3 is TGTGCCTGGAGTCCTGGGAGGTTGAGGATCTACGAGCAGTACTTC.

The chain is built from TRBV11-2 and TRBJ2-3, with 9 bases that match TRBD2. Trimming removed 5 bases from V and 0 bases from J; junction bases left unmatched: 15. CDR1 is SGHAT, CDR2 FQNNGV, per germline. The CDR3 consists of 19 residues. The CDR3 nucleotides are TGTGCCAGCAGCCCGCGAGTGGCGGGAGGGAGATGGAGCACAGATACGCAGTATTTT. Its translation is CASSPRVAGGRWSTDTQYF.

This clonotype was recorded at least ten times. One end of the junction varies from germline; a read error may be responsible. The chain is built from TRBV10-3 and TRBJ1-2; the D is unclear. Germline V gives CDR1 ENHRY, CDR2 SYGVKD. This CDR3 has 13 residues. The CDR3 bases are TGTGCCCTCAGACCGGGCGGTAATTTTGGCTACACCTTC. Encoded protein: CALRPGGNFGYTF.

Many counts were recorded for this clonotype. J is TRBJ2-7 and V is TRBV7-8; D uncertain. CDR1 and CDR2 (germline): SGHVS, FQNEAQ. Trimming left V 3 bases short and J 3 bases short, with 6 bases between. This CDR3 has 12 residues. The CDR3 DNA sequence: TGTGCCAGCAGCTTTGGGGACTACGAGCAGTACTTC. Translation: CASSFGDYEQYF.

This clonotype was seen repeatedly, ten times or more. The CDR3 DNA reads as TGCGCCAGCAGCTCCGGACAGGGGGCAGATACGCAGTATTTT. Translation: CASSSGQGADTQYF. This chain connects TRBV5-1 to TRBJ2-3; 10 nucleotides line up with TRBD1. V lost 3 bases and J lost 4; bases outside the gene matches: 2. The CDR3 has 14 amino acids. Germline-derived CDR1 and CDR2 are SGHRS and YFSETQ.

This clonotype was seen repeatedly, ten times or more. The chain has TRBV9 and TRBJ2-1; 9 bases line up with TRBD2. Germline-derived CDR1 and CDR2 are SGDLS and YYNGEE. The V gene end was trimmed by 3 bases and the J gene end by 7 bases; junction bases not matched to a gene: 8. This CDR3 comprises 15 residues. The CDR3 loop reads CASSANSGRVNEQFF. Written as DNA, the CDR3 is TGTGCCAGCAGCGCGAATAGCGGGAGAGTTAATGAGCAGTTCTTC. Using reference TRBV9 and TRBJ2-1 for the parts outside the CDR3, the full variable domain is DSGVTQTPKHLITATGQRVTLRCSPRSGDLSVYWYQQSLDQGLQFLIQYYNGEERAKGNILERFSAQQFPDLHSELNLSSLELGDSALYFCASSANSGRVNEQFFGPGTRLTVL.

This clonotype was picked up a small number of times. V usage is TRBV6-1 and J usage is TRBJ1-6, with D possibly TRBD1 on 6 matching bases. Germline V gene sequence: CDR1 MNHNS, CDR2 SASEGT. The CDR3 has 13 residues. V lost 8 bases, J lost 10 bases, and 15 bases lay in between. CDR3 residues: CASVETGRSPLHF. Here the CDR3 DNA reads TGTGCCAGCGTTGAGACAGGTCGATCACCCCTCCACTTT.

This clonotype was seen at least ten times. V and J are TRBV10-2 and TRBJ1-6, with TRBD1 matching 8 bases. From germline, CDR1 is WSHSY and CDR2 SAAADI. This CDR3 spans 14 amino acids. V trimming: 7 bases; J trimming: 5 bases; junction bases outside the gene matches: 4. CDR3 DNA: TGCGCCAGCACCGGACAGGGCAATAATTCACCCCTCCACTTT. It is translated as CASTGQGNNSPLHF.

The chain joins TRBV6-2 or TRBV6-3 to TRBJ2-3; D tentatively fits TRBD1 or TRBD2 (5 bases each). This CDR3 spans 13 amino acids. Germline CDR1 and CDR2: MNHEY and SVGEGT. V was shortened by 6 bases and J by 4 bases, with 11 bases between the two germline ends. CDR3 sequence reads: CASRDQGADTQYF. The CDR3 DNA is TGTGCCAGCAGGGACCAGGGAGCAGATACGCAGTATTTT.

The chain links TRBV18 to TRBJ2-7; TRBD2 aligns across 9 bases. The CDR3 sequence is 17 residues long. The germline CDR1 and CDR2 sequences are KGHSH and LQKENI. J gave up 6 bases and V 0 bases, and 12 bases lay outside the gene matches. The CDR3 protein is CASSPPYAVAGAGEQYF. The CDR3, as DNA: TGTGCCAGCTCACCACCTTACGCCGTAGCGGGAGCAGGCGAGCAGTACTTC.

This clonotype was seen more than once but under ten times. The rearrangement links TRBV6-2 or TRBV6-3 to TRBJ2-5, with a possible D match to TRBD2 (6 bases). The length of the CDR3 is 16 residues. The ends were cut back, 6 bases at V and 2 bases at J, with 19 bases in the middle. The germline gives CDR1 MNHEY, CDR2 SVGEGT. CDR3 region: CASSIPFGGAQETQYF. The CDR3 nucleotides read TGTGCCAGCAGCATACCCTTTGGCGGGGCACAAGAGACCCAGTACTTC.